This TCR beta chain originates from a study of identical twins. Everyone who donated was a healthy Caucasian. Overall study findings and caveats: Weaker excess twin sharing was seen among beta out-of-frame sequences.

CDR1 is SQVTM, CDR2 ANQGSEA, per germline. This CDR3 is 16 amino acids long. Losses at the gene ends were 6 bases for V and 3 bases for J; bases not matched to a gene: 13. About this clonotype: Its matching antigen is unknown.

A template switching step contributed a universal primer site, while unique molecular identifiers were present in the cDNA. A single record per CDR3 protein comes from TCRdb applying MiXCR to the 5' RACE reads. The table shows over 250,000 distinct CDR3 sequences, with nearly 9.5% occurring only once. The sample was also reused in another study, on yellow fever vaccine responses in identical twins.

Sequencing was performed on CD8+ T cells sorted from blood. V and J are TRBV29-1 and TRBJ2-7; 11 positions agree with TRBD2. This receptor was identified in a woman between 18 and 29 years old in good health. The CDR3 reads CSVAGTSGGTYYEQYF. CDR3 in DNA: TGCAGCGTCGCTGGGACTAGCGGAGGAACATACTACGAGCAGTACTTC.